This TCR beta chain was recorded in a study of T-cell reconstitution after alpha-beta-depleted transplantation in children. Study-wide points: Some patients showed high day-60 TCRbeta diversity, which derived from surviving recipient T cells and thymic progenitors. Once a year had passed after transplant, T-cell counts and diversity came mostly from newly produced T cells. Several hundred graft clones that had expanded were reportedly the source of alpha-beta T cells about two months after transplant.

A library of TCRbeta sequences, prepared with unique molecular identifiers, was generated. MiXCR, applied by TCRdb to the PCR reads, yields one record per CDR3 protein. The profile shows around 440,000 distinct CDR3 sequences, roughly a tenth of them singletons. There are 12 residues in the CDR3. Germline CDR1 and CDR2: KGHSH and LQKENI. V was cut by 2 bases and J by 2 bases, with 4 bases left in between. There are many counts of this clonotype. Its target is unknown. The origin of this receptor is a child aged 2 to 9 with inherited bone marrow failure, due to receive a stem cell transplant. The chain recombines TRBV18 with TRBJ2-7, with D unresolved. This specimen consisted of PBMCs, obtained before TCRalphabeta/CD19-depleted stem cell transplant. The CDR3 DNA is TGTGCCAGCTCACCAACACCCTACGAGCAGTACTTC. Translated, it gives CASSPTPYEQYF.